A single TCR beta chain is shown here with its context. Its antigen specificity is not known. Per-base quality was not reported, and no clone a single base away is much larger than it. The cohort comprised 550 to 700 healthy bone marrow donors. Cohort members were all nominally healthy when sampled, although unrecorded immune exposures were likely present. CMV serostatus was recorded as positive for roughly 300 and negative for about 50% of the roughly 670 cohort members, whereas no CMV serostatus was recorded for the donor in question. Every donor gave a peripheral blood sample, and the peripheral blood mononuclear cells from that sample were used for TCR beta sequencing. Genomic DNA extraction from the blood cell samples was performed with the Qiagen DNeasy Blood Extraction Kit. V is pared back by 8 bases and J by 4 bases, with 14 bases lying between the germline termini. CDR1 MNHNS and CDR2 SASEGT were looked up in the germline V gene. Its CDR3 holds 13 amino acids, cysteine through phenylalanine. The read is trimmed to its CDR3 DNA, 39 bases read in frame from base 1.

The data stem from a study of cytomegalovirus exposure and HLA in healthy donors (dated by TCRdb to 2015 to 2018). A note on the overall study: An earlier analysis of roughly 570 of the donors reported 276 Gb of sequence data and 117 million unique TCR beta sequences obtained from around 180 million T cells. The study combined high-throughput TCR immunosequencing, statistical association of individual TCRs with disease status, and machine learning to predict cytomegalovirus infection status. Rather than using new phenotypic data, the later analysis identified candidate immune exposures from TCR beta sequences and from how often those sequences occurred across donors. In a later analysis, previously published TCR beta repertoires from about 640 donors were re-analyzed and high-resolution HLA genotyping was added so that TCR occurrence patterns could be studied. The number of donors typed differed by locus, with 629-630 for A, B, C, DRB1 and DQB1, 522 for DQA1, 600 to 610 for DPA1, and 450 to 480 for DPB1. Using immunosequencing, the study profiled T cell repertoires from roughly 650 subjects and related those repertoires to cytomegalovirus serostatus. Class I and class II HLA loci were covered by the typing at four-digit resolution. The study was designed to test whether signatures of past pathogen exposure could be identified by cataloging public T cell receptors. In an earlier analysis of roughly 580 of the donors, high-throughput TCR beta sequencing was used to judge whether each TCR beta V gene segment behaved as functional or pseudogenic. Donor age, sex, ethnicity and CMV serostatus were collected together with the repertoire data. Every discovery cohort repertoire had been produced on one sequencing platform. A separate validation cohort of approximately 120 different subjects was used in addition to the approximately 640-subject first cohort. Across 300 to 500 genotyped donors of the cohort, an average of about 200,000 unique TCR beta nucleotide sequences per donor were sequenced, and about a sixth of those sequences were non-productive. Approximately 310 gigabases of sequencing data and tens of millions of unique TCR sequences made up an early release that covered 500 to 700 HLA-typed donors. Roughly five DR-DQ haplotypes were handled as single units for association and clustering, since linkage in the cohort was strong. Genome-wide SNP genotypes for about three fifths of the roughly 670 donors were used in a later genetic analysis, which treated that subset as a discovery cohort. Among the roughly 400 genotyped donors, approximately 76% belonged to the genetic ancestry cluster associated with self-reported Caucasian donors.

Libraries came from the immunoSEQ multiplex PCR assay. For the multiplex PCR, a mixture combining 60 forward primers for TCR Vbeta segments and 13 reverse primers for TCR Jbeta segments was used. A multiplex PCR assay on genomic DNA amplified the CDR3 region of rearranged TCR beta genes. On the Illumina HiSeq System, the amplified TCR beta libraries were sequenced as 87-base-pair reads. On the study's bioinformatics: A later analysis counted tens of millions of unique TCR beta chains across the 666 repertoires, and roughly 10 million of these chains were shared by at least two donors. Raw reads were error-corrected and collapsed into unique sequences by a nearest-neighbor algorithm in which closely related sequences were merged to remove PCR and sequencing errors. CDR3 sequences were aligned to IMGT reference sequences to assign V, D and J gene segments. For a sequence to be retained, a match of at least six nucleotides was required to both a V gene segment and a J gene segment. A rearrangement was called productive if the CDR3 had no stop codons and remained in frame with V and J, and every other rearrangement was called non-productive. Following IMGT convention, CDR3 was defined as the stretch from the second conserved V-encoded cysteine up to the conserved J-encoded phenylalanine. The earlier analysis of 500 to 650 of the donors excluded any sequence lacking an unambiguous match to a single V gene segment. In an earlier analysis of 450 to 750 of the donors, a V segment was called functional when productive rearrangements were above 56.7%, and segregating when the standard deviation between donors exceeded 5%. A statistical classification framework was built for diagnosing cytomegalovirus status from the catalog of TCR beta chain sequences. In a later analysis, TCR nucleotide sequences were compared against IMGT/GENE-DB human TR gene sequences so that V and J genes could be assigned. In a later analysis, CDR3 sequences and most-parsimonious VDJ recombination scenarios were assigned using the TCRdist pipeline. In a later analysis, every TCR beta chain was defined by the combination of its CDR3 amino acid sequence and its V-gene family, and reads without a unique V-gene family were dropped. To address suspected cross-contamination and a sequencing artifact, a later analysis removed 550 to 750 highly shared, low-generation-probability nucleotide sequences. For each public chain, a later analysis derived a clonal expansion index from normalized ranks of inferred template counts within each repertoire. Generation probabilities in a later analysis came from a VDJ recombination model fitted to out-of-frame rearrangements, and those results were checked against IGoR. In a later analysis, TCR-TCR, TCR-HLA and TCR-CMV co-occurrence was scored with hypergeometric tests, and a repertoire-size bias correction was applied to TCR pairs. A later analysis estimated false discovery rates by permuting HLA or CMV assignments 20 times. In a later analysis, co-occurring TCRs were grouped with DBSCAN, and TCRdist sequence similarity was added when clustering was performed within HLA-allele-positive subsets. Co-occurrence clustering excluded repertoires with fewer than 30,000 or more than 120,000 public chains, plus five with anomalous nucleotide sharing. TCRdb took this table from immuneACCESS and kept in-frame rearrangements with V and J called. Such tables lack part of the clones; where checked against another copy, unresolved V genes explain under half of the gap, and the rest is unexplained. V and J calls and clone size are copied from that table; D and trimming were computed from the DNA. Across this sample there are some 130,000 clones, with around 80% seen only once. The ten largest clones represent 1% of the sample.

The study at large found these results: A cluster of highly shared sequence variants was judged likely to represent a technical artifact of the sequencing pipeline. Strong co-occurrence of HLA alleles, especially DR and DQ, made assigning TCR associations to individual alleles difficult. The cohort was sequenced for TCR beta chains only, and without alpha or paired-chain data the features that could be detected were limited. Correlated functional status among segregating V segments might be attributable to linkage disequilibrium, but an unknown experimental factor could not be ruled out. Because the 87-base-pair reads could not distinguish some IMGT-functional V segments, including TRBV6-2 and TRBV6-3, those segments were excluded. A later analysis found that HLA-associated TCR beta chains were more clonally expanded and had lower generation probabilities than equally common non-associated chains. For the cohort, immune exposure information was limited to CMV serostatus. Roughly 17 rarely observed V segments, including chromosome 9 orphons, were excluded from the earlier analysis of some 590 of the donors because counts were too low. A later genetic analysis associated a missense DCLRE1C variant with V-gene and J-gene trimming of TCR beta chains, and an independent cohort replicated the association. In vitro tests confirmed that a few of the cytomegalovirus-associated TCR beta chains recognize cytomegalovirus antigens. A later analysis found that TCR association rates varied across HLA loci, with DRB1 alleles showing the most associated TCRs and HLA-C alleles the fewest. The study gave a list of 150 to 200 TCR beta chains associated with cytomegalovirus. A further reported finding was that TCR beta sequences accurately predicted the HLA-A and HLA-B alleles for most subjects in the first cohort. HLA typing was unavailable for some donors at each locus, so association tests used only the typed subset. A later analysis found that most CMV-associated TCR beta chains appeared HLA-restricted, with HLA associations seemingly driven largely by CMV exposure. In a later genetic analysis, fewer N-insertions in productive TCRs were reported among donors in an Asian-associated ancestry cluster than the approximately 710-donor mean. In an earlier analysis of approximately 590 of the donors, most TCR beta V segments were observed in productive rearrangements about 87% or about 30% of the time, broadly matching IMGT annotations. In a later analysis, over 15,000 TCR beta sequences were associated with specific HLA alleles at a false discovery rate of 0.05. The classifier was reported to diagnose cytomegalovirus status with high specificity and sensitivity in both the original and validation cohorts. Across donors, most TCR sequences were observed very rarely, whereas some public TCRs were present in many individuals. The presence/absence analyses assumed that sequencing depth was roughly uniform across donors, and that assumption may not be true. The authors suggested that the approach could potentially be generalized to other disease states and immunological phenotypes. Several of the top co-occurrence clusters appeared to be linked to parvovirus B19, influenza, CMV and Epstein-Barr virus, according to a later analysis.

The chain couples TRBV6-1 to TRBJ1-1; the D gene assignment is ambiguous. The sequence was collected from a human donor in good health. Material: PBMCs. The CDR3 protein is CASRQVLGTEAFF. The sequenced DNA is TGTGCCAGCCGGCAGGTTCTCGGCACTGAAGCTTTCTTT.